One and the same sample provided the 6 T cell receptor beta chains below, sequenced in a study of cytomegalovirus exposure and HLA in healthy donors. 13 Jbeta primers and 60 Vbeta primers were used for the PCR. Data came from immunoSEQ multiplex PCR; TCRdb stores just in-frame clones and leaves some out. The sample yields around 200,000 clones, about 80% seen once. The specimen was PBMCs. The receptor source for this set is a woman in her forties or fifties in good health and CMV-seropositive.

J is TRBJ2-1 and V is TRBV9; D possibly corresponds to TRBD2 (5 bases). Trimming shortened V by 3 bases and J by 7 bases, and 5 bases separated the two germline ends. In germline, CDR1 is SGDLS, CDR2 YYNGEE. There are 11 residues in the CDR3. The CDR3 sequence is CASSGGNEQFF. The CDR3 DNA follows: TGTGCCAGCAGCGGCGGGAATGAGCAGTTCTTC.

This clone showed up many times. Written as DNA, the CDR3 is TGTGCCAGCAGCCCCGGCAGGGGGCGAACAGGTGGCTACACCTTC. Residues: CASSPGRGRTGGYTF. V and J are TRBV7-2 and TRBJ1-2; 8 bases are shared with TRBD1. Unmatched junction bases numbered 12, after V lost 5 bases and J lost 7 bases. Germline assignment: CDR1 SGHTA and CDR2 FQGNSA. The CDR3 is 15 amino acids.

V usage is TRBV18 and J usage is TRBJ1-4, with 10 nucleotides matching TRBD1. The CDR3 runs to 14 residues. CDR1 and CDR2 from the germline V gene are KGHSH and LQKENI. V lost 6 bases and J lost 8; bases outside the gene matches: 6. Here the CDR3 reads CASSPDRGGEKLFF. In DNA form, the CDR3 reads TGTGCCAGCTCTCCGGACAGGGGGGGAGAAAAACTGTTTTTT.

V and J are TRBV4-2 and TRBJ1-2; D remains unclear. V lost 4 bases and J 6 bases, leaving 12 bases between the germline ends. There are 13 residues in the CDR3. Germline CDR1 LGHNA, CDR2 YNFKEQ. CDR3 sequence reads: CASSPGSPHGYTF. The DNA for the CDR3 is TGTGCCAGCAGCCCAGGCTCGCCCCATGGCTACACCTTC.

This clone was observed once. The chain links TRBV5-4 to TRBJ2-1; D might be TRBD2 (6 bases). CDR3 size: 15 residues. Per the germline V gene, CDR1 is SGHNT and CDR2 is YYREEE (reference sequence). Deletions cut 0 bases from V and 1 base from J, with 8 bases between. In nucleotides, the CDR3 is TGTGCCAGCAGCTTGGGGGGGGTTTCCTACAATGAGCAGTTCTTC. Translating gives CASSLGGVSYNEQFF. Drawing the rest from reference TRBV5-4 and TRBJ2-1, the complete variable domain is ETGVTQSPTHLIKTRGQQVTLRCSSQSGHNTVSWYQQALGQGPQFIFQYYREEENGRGNFPPRFSGLQFPNYSSELNVNALELDDSALYLCASSLGGVSYNEQFFGPGTRLTVL.

The rearrangement links TRBV11-3 to TRBJ2-3, with D possibly matching TRBD2 (6 bases). Trimming pared 0 bases from V and 6 bases from J, leaving 13 bases between. CDR1 is SGHNT, CDR2 YENEEA, per germline. The CDR3 is 15 amino acids. The CDR3 here is CASSLDVAGLDTQYF. In DNA form, the CDR3 reads TGTGCCAGCAGCTTAGATGTGGCGGGGTTGGATACGCAGTATTTT.